This entry describes one TCR beta chain. This specimen comes from a study of blood T cell repertoires in COVID-19. Looking at the study overall: Researchers got acute and convalescent COVID-19 samples from the United States, Italy and Spain. Sources were T cells, B-cell-depleted T cells, or PBMCs; the material itself was cDNA or gDNA.

The V gene end was trimmed by 3 bases and the J gene end by 0 bases; junction bases not matched to a gene: 2. Germline V gene lookup returns CDR1 SGHTS and CDR2 YDEGEE. CDR3 length: 14 residues. Original data processing: Scientists estimated how many nucleated cells there were by amplifying reference gene primers. The assay was immunoSEQ multiplex PCR, and TCRdb's table has in-frame clones only and misses some. The DNA gave D and trimming, while V, J and clone size come from that table. This repertoire shows 130,000 to 150,000 clones, 85% found once; its top ten account for under 3%. Sequenced sample: peripheral blood. The chain couples TRBV5-8 to TRBJ1-1; 7 bases are shared with TRBD1. This sequence was found in a woman aged 40 to 50 with active or convalescent COVID-19. CDR3 in DNA: TGTGCCAGCAGCTACAGGGGAGTGAACACTGAAGCTTTCTTT. Residues: CASSYRGVNTEAFF.